Below, 11 T cell receptor beta chains from the same sample are listed, as sequenced in a study of beta chain features in type 1 diabetes. Findings of the study overall: TCRB CDR3s from Type 1 diabetes patients were moderately but significantly shorter in all four CD4+ subsets.

The antigens of these receptors remain unknown. The sequenced template was cDNA made from the entire isolated RNA. Assay used: immunoSEQ multiplex PCR; TCRdb lists only in-frame clones, some missing. The data show about 650,000 clones, around an eighth seen once. The sequencing sample was made of naive CD4+ T cells from blood. These receptors were taken from a man aged 25 to 40 with type 1 diabetes.

This rearrangement joins TRBV7-3 to TRBJ2-6, with D perhaps assigned TRBD1 or TRBD2 (5 bases each). The CDR3 has 18 residues. Looked up from germline, CDR1 is SGHTA and CDR2 is FQGTGA. V lost 0 bases, J lost 0 bases, and 12 bases lay in between. This CDR3 reads CASSLTGTRFSGANVLTF. CDR3 DNA: TGTGCCAGCAGCTTAACTGGGACCCGTTTCTCTGGGGCCAACGTCCTGACTTTC.

The rearrangement joins TRBV15 to TRBJ2-3; D is uncertain. With 1 base removed from V and 2 bases from J, the gap between germline ends came to 1 base. The CDR3 runs to 12 residues. From germline, CDR1 is LNHNV and CDR2 YYDKDF (reference sequence). The CDR3 nucleotides are TGTGCCACCAGCAGAGCCACAGATACGCAGTATTTT. The encoded protein is CATSRATDTQYF. Full variable domain (remainder filled in from reference TRBV15 and TRBJ2-3): DAMVIQNPRYQVTQFGKPVTLSCSQTLNHNVMYWYQQKSSQAPKLLFHYYDKDFNNEADTPDNFQSRRPNTSFCFLDIRSPGLGDTAMYLCATSRATDTQYFGPGTRLTVL.

V gene TRBV4-3 combines with J gene TRBJ1-6; 7 bases match TRBD1. CDR1 and CDR2 from the germline V gene are LGHNA and YSLEER. The CDR3 loop spans 15 amino acids. With 3 bases clipped from V and 10 bases from J, the junction kept 9 bases outside the gene matches. The CDR3 DNA sequence: TGCGCCAGCAGCCAGATAGACAGGGATGCCTCACCCCTCCACTTT. It specifies CASSQIDRDASPLHF.

The rearrangement links TRBV27 to TRBJ2-7; D gene ambiguous. Germline V lookup: CDR1 MNHEY, CDR2 SMNVEV (reference sequence). Trimming pared 6 bases from V and 4 bases from J, leaving 19 bases between. There are 15 residues in the CDR3. In DNA form, the CDR3 reads TGTGCCAGCAGCCCTGACCCTCTGGCGGTTTACGAGCAGTACTTC. Translated: CASSPDPLAVYEQYF.

This rearrangement joins TRBV27 to TRBJ2-1; 8 bases agree with TRBD2. Germline assignment: CDR1 MNHEY and CDR2 SMNVEV (reference sequence). This CDR3 contains 14 residues. V trimming: 8 bases; J trimming: 4 bases; junction bases outside the gene matches: 7. The CDR3 sequence is CASSPASGYNEQFF. In DNA, the CDR3 is TGTGCCAGCTCCCCGGCTAGCGGGTACAATGAGCAGTTCTTC.

The V and J genes are TRBV15 and TRBJ2-7; D is ambiguous. Trimming stripped 2 bases from V and 2 bases from J, with 10 bases between. Germline V gene sequence: CDR1 LNHNV, CDR2 YYDKDF (reference sequence). The CDR3 loop spans 14 amino acids. The CDR3, as DNA: TGTGCCACCAGCAGACTCTCAGGCCCCTACGAGCAGTACTTC. This encodes CATSRLSGPYEQYF.

This CDR3 is CASSWDRGMETQYF. CDR3 sequence (DNA): TGCGCCAGCAGCTGGGACAGGGGCATGGAGACCCAGTACTTC. This sequence joins TRBV5-1 and TRBJ2-5; 10 bases are shared with TRBD1. Germline V gene lookup returns CDR1 SGHRS and CDR2 YFSETQ. This CDR3 is 14 amino acids long. Trimming removed 3 bases from V and 5 bases from J; junction bases left unmatched: 4. Full variable domain (missing parts from reference TRBV5-1 and TRBJ2-5): KAGVTQTPRYLIKTRGQQVTLSCSPISGHRSVSWYQQTPGQGLQFLFEYFSETQRNKGNFPGRFSGRQFSNSRSEMNVSTLELGDSALYLCASSWDRGMETQYFGPGTRLLVL.

The chain employs TRBV6-1 and TRBJ2-5; possibly TRBD2 for D (5 bases). This CDR3 has 11 residues. V lost 4 bases to trimming and J lost 10 bases, with 10 bases between them. The germline CDR1 and CDR2 sequences are MNHNS and SASEGT. The CDR3 loop reads CASSGTGDQYF. Written as DNA, the CDR3 is TGTGCCAGCAGTGGGACCGGGGACCAGTACTTC.

This clone occurred a few times. The rearrangement uses TRBV5-1 and TRBJ2-5, with D possibly matching TRBD2 (6 bases). V dropped 4 bases and J dropped 6 bases, with 10 bases sitting between them. This CDR3 contains 12 residues. CDR1 and CDR2 from the germline V gene are SGHRS and YFSETQ. CDR3 in amino acids: CASSLGGKTQYF. CDR3 nucleotides: TGCGCCAGCAGCCTTGGGGGGAAGACCCAGTACTTC.

The chain recombines TRBV18 with TRBJ1-1, with D perhaps matching TRBD1 (5 bases). The CDR3 loop spans 13 amino acids. With 3 bases removed from V and 5 bases from J, the gap between germline ends came to 10 bases. Germline CDR1 KGHSH, CDR2 LQKENI. The CDR3 sequence is CASSPTRQTEAFF. The CDR3 DNA reads TGTGCCAGCTCACCGACTCGACAGACTGAAGCTTTCTTT.

This clone was recorded a few times. The genes are TRBV5-1 and TRBJ2-7; 8 nucleotides line up with TRBD1. Germline lookup yields CDR1 SGHRS and CDR2 YFSETQ. Trimming removed 3 bases from V and 1 base from J; junction bases left unmatched: 6. The CDR3 sequence is 15 residues long. CDR3 in amino acids: CASSSWTGSSYEQYF. CDR3 bases: TGCGCCAGCAGCTCCTGGACAGGGTCGTCCTACGAGCAGTACTTC.